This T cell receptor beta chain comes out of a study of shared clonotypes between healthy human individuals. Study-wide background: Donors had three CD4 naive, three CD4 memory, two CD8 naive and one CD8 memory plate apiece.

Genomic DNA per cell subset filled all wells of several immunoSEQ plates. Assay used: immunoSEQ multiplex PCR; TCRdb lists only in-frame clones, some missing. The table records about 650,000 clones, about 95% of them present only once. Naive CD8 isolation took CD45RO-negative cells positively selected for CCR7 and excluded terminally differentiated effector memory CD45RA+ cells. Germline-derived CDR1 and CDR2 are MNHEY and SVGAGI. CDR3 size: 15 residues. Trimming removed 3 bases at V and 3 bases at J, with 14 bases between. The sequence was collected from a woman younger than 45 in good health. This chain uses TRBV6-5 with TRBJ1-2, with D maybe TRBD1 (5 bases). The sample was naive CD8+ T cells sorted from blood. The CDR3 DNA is TGTGCCAGCAGTTATGACCGGGGGTTCGACTATGGCTACACCTTC. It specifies CASSYDRGFDYGYTF.